This note documents a single T cell receptor beta chain sequence. How the authors handled the data: Amplification of reference gene primers was used by the study to estimate nucleated cell counts. Method: immunoSEQ multiplex PCR; TCRdb's copy keeps in-frame clones and lacks some. The DNA gave D and trimming, while V, J and clone size come from that table. The sample lists about 24,000 clones, roughly nine tenths occurring once. This sample stems from a study of blood T cell repertoires in COVID-19. Study information: T cells, B-cell-depleted T cells, or PBMCs provided the cDNA or gDNA that served as material.

The germline gives CDR1 MGHRA, CDR2 YSYEKL. Trimming stripped 1 base from V and 1 base from J, with 10 bases between. This CDR3 contains 15 residues. The source is a man between 65 and 85 years old with acute or convalescent COVID-19. Sequencing was carried out using peripheral blood. This rearrangement joins TRBV4-1 to TRBJ1-1, with D possibly TRBD1 on 6 matching bases. The CDR3 DNA reads as TGCGCCAGCAGCCAAGTTCGGGGGGCGAACACTGAAGCTTTCTTT. Encoded protein: CASSQVRGANTEAFF.